This T cell receptor beta chain was identified in a study of T-cell reconstitution after alpha-beta-depleted transplantation in children. Trimming cost V 11 bases and J 1 base, with 8 bases left between them. The CDR3 covers 11 residues. Per germline, CDR1 ENHRY and CDR2 SYGVKD. Construction of the TCRbeta library involved unique molecular identifiers. TCRdb reprocessed the PCR reads via MiXCR and lists one record per CDR3 protein. Here the sample spans fewer than 550,000 distinct CDR3 sequences, about 10% being singletons. The clonotype was recovered from a female patient aged 2-10 years who had a stem cell transplant for aplastic anemia, so the T cells may come from the graft donor. The chain has TRBV10-3 and TRBJ1-1; D unclear. The source was PBMCs, mostly from graft donor cells, collected 180 days after TCRalphabeta/CD19-depleted stem cell transplant. This CDR3 is CAAVGNTEAFF. The CDR3, as DNA: TGTGCCGCCGTGGGGAACACTGAAGCTTTCTTT.